These 15 T cell receptor beta chains originate from one sample sequenced in a study of blood T cells in healthy people across ages (dated by TCRdb to between 2014 and 2016). Library preparation was by 5' RACE. Sequencing was carried out with an Illumina HiSeq 2500. The second PCR ran for roughly 7 to 11 cycles and used a J-beta primer mix along with a sample-barcoded 5' primer. TCRdb redid the processing of the public reads, applying fastp at Q25 and MiXCR, and retained in-frame beta chains. Rows merge per CDR3 protein into single entries with the most common DNA and genes. This sample is represented by more than 800,000 distinct CDR3 sequences; 29% of them were singletons. Of the sample, 15% to 20% is held by the ten largest clones. Sequenced: blood. The origin of the receptors is a woman of 80 years or more in good health.

This clonotype appeared a few times. V and J are TRBV18 and TRBJ1-2, with a weak D call TRBD1 (5 bases). Per the germline V gene, CDR1 is KGHSH and CDR2 is LQKENI. This CDR3 is built from 14 residues. Trimming removed 2 bases at V and 4 bases at J, with 11 bases between. The CDR3 DNA reads as TGTGCCAGCTCACCAAATGCAGGGCCCTATGGCTACACCTTC. Translation gives CASSPNAGPYGYTF.

This clonotype was recorded many times. The chain uses TRBV20-1 and TRBJ2-5, with 8 nucleotides matching TRBD2. The CDR3 has 13 residues. Germline lookup yields CDR1 DFQATT and CDR2 SNEGSKA (reference sequence). Trimming took 3 bases from V and 5 from J; bases not matched to a gene: 5. The CDR3 DNA is TGCAGTGCTAGCGGGGGGGCCAAGGAGACCCAGTACTTC. Its protein is CSASGGAKETQYF.

This clonotype was seen more than once but under ten times. This rearrangement joins TRBV25-1 to TRBJ1-6; the match to TRBD1 covers 7 bases. CDR3 length: 12 amino acids. With V trimmed by 6 bases and J by 9 bases, 2 bases remained unmatched. Germline CDR1 and CDR2: MGHDK and SYGVNS. In nucleotides, the CDR3 is TGTGCCAGCAGACAGGGGACTTCACCCCTCCACTTT. Encoded protein: CASRQGTSPLHF. The full variable domain, in which reference TRBV25-1 and TRBJ1-6 provide the parts outside the CDR3, is EADIYQTPRYLVIGTGKKITLECSQTMGHDKMYWYQQDPGMELHLIHYSYGVNSTEKGDLSSESTVSRIRTEHFPLTLESARPSHTSQYLCASRQGTSPLHFGNGTRLTVT.

This clonotype was seen at least ten times. The chain recombines TRBV4-3 with TRBJ1-1, with TRBD1 matching 8 bases. CDR3 size: 15 residues. Germline loops: CDR1 LGHNA, CDR2 YSLEER. Trimming removed 4 bases from V and 2 bases from J; junction bases left unmatched: 6. Here the CDR3 DNA reads TGCGCCAGCAGCCCCAGAGGGACAGGCAACACTGAAGCTTTCTTT. Translation gives CASSPRGTGNTEAFF.

This chain joins TRBV7-9 and TRBJ1-3; 8 bases align to TRBD1. Germline lookup yields CDR1 SEHNR and CDR2 FQNEAQ (reference sequence). There are 17 residues in the CDR3. Trimming cost V 2 bases and J 4 bases; bases outside gene matches: 10. The CDR3 coding sequence is TGTGCCAGCAGCTTATCCGGACAGGGAGCGAACGGAAACACCATATATTTT. Residues: CASSLSGQGANGNTIYF.

There are a few counts of this clonotype. The genes are TRBV7-9 and TRBJ2-3; 10 bases map to TRBD2. The germline V gene has CDR1 SEHNR and CDR2 FQNEAQ (reference sequence). The CDR3 spans 17 residues. V was pared by 5 bases and J by 5 bases, with 13 bases of the junction left unmatched. The CDR3 reads CASSTTVSGGAKDTQYF. Written as DNA, the CDR3 is TGTGCCAGCAGCACAACGGTCAGCGGGGGGGCAAAAGATACGCAGTATTTT.

The chain uses TRBV7-9 and TRBJ1-1; the match to TRBD1 covers 8 bases. V shed 5 bases, J shed 0 bases, and the junction held 11 bases outside the gene matches. Germline V gene sequence: CDR1 SEHNR, CDR2 FQNEAQ (reference sequence). The CDR3 spans 17 residues. The CDR3 DNA reads TGTGCCAGCAGCCTGGGGACAGGCACAGGGGTGAACACTGAAGCTTTCTTT. This gives the protein CASSLGTGTGVNTEAFF.

This clonotype was recorded a few times. A clone one base away is much larger, so this may be a read error. The CDR3 DNA sequence: TGTGCCAGCAGTCCGAGGTTGCAGGGGCGGCAGCCCCAGCATTTT. Translating gives CASSPRLQGRQPQHF. V and J are TRBV12-3 or TRBV12-4 and TRBJ1-5, with D tentatively TRBD1 (6 bases). This CDR3 is 15 amino acids long. V shed 5 bases and J shed 7 bases, with 18 bases lying between them.

This chain links TRBV18 with TRBJ2-3; D may be TRBD1 (6 bases). This CDR3 has 16 residues. Germline V gives CDR1 KGHSH, CDR2 LQKENI. Trimming left V 2 bases short and J 0 bases short, with 12 bases between. CDR3 in amino acids: CASSPGQFYSTDTQYF. The CDR3 nucleotides are TGTGCCAGCTCACCAGGACAGTTCTATAGCACAGATACGCAGTATTTT.

This clonotype was seen repeatedly, ten times or more. This chain uses TRBV6-2 or TRBV6-3 with TRBJ2-7; D tentatively reads TRBD1 or TRBD2 (5 bases each). The CDR3 covers 13 residues. Germline values: CDR1 MNHEY, CDR2 SVGEGT. V lost 6 bases and J lost 7, with 16 bases in between. The CDR3 DNA reads TGTGCCAGCAGCCCTTCGGGAAGACAGGAGCAGTACTTC. This gives the protein CASSPSGRQEQYF.

This chain joins TRBV12-3 or TRBV12-4 and TRBJ2-7, with TRBD1 matching 7 bases. This CDR3 has 14 residues. V trimming: 6 bases; J trimming: 0 bases; junction bases outside the gene matches: 5. CDR3 nucleotide sequence: TGTGCCAGCAGGTCGGCAGGGGGCTCCTACGAGCAGTACTTC. Encoded protein: CASRSAGGSYEQYF.

This clonotype was seen ten or more times. V gene TRBV3-1 combines with J gene TRBJ2-7; D is perhaps TRBD1 (5 bases). Deletions cut 0 bases from V and 1 base from J, with 13 bases between. The germline CDR1 and CDR2 sequences are LGHDT and YNNKEL (reference sequence). The CDR3 runs to 16 residues. This CDR3 reads CASSQEITGTSYEQYF. The CDR3 DNA follows: TGTGCCAGCAGCCAAGAAATTACAGGAACGTCCTACGAGCAGTACTTC.

Ten or more counts support this clonotype. V usage is TRBV13 and J usage is TRBJ2-5; TRBD2 agrees at 7 bases. Germline CDR1 and CDR2: PRHDT and FYEKMQ (reference sequence). V lost 5 bases to trimming and J lost 9 bases; unmatched junction nucleotides: 3. CDR3 size: 11 residues. The CDR3 sequence is CASSRREAQYF. The CDR3 DNA is TGTGCCAGCAGCCGACGGGAGGCCCAGTACTTC.

The V and J genes are TRBV9 and TRBJ2-1; unclear D gene. The germline gives CDR1 SGDLS, CDR2 YYNGEE. The CDR3 is made up of 15 amino acids. V was clipped by 0 bases and J by 5 bases, with 12 bases between them. The CDR3 DNA follows: TGTGCCAGCAGCGTAGCACAGAAAAGCGACAATGAGCAGTTCTTC. Translation: CASSVAQKSDNEQFF.

A word on this clonotype: A read error may produce the germline difference seen at one junction end. The J gene is TRBJ2-1, the V gene TRBV18; 9 bases align to TRBD1. Germline V CDR1 and CDR2: KGHSH, LQKENI. The CDR3 is 15 residues long. The chain's CDR3 is CTSSPLDRGYNEQFF. The CDR3 DNA is TGTACCAGCTCACCACTGGACAGGGGCTACAATGAGCAGTTCTTC.